Sequencing of this T cell receptor beta chain was carried out in a study of Ad26.COV2.S vaccination and SARS-CoV-2 variants. This CDR3 is built from 12 residues. Germline CDR1 reads MNHEY; CDR2 reads SVGEGT. Deletions cut 2 bases from V and 5 bases from J, with 7 bases between. Treatment here: around 19 received Ad26.COV2.S at low or high dose, single or two shots; roughly five received placebo; per-sample allocation not given. Samples were taken on day 63 after the first vaccine or placebo injection. In its sample, this clone was seen once. Produced via immunoSEQ multiplex PCR; TCRdb's table is partial and in-frame only. The sample yields about 480,000 clones, around nine tenths seen once.

The source was peripheral blood, collected in a trial of Ad26.COV2.S vaccine versus placebo. The origin of this receptor is a person aged 18-60 years who received the Ad26.COV2.S COVID-19 vaccine or a placebo. The V call is TRBV6-2 or TRBV6-3, the J call TRBJ2-7; D not resolved. CDR3 in DNA: TGTGCCAGCAGTTACAGGGAACACGAGCAGTACTTC. This translates into CASSYREHEQYF.